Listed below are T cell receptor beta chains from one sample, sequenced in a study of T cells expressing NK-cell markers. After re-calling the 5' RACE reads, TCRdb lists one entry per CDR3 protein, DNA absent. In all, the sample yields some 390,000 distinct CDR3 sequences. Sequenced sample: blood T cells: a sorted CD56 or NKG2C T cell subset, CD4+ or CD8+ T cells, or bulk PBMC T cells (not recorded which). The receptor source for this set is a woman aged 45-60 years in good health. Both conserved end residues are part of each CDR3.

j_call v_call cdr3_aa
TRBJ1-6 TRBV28 CASRGDSPNSPLHF
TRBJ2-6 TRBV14 CASSLQAPSGANVLTF
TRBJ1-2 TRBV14 CASSQAALLSGYTF
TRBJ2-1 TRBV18 CASSPGGNEQFF
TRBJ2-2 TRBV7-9 CASRDSTALSGELFF
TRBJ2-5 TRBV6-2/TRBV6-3 CASSLAGGSFF
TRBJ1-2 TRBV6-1 CASTLDRGLSYGYTF
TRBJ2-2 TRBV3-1 CASGEGTGELFF
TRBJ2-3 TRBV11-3 CASSQRTSDATDTQYF
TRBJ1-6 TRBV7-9 CASSLVQNSPLHF
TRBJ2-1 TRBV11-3 CASSPLFGGAHNEQFF
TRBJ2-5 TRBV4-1 CASSVTGGIETQYF
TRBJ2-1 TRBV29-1 CSVQQGGGPWGEQFF
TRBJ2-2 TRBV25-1 CASRVTGDTGELFF
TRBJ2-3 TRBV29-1 CSSGQGLDTQYF
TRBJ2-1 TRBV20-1 CSARDPGKPYNEQFF
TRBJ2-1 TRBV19 CAIRSGQGKNEQFF
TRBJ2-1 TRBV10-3 CAIRGTSGGEQFF
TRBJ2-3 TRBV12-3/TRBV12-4 CASSLEGGRADTQYF
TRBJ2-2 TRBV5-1 CASSWTSGYTGELFF
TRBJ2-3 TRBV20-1 CSARPTSGSFDTQYF
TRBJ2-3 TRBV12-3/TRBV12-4 CATVTSGRDTQYF
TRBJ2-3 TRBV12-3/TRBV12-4 CASSTSGGPTDTQYF
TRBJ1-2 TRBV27 CASSLQPGDYGYTF
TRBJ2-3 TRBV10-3 CAISEPRGGTDTQYF
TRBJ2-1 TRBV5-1 CATGRLAGTNEQFF
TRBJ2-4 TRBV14 CASSQDDSADWSLAKNIQYF
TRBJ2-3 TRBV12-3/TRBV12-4 CASRPREVLNTQYF
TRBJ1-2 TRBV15 CATSRDGQGRGNGYTF
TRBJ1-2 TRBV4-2 CASSPQSSGGANYGYTF
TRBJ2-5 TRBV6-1 CASSDGTGKETQYF
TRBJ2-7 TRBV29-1 CSVESGNYEQYF
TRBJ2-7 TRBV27 CASSPEGVIYEQYF
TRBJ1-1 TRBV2 CASSDRVAGREAFF
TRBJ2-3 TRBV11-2 CASSLGRGVGSTDTQYF